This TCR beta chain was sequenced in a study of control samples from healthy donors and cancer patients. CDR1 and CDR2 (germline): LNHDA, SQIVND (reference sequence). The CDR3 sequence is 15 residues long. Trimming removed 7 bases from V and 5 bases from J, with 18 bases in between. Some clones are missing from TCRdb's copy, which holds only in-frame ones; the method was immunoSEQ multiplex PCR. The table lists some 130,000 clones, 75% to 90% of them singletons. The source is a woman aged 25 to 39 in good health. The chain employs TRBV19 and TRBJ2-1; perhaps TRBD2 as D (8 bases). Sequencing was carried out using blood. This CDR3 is CASMSGGRGDNEQFF. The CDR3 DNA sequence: TGTGCCAGTATGAGCGGGGGCAGGGGGGACAATGAGCAGTTCTTC.